The clone carrying this T cell receptor beta chain was found once. Its cognate antigen is unknown. These data are taken from a study of blood T cells in healthy people across ages. Overall study findings and caveats: Donor CMV status, an unknown factor, possibly confounded changes in expanded clonotypes.

Each donor's blood draw was roughly 10 milliliters of peripheral blood. The authors ran a second PCR of about 6 to 11 cycles using a sample-barcoded 5' primer and a J-beta primer mix. Carrying 12 random nucleotides, a template-switch adaptor labeled each individual cDNA molecule. Every individual sample yielded 2.5 million or more paired-end reads (each containing CDR3). Each CDR3 protein is one row after TCRdb ran MiXCR on the 5' RACE reads. This sample has 850,000 to 1,100,000 distinct CDR3 sequences, with more than 30% found just once. Trimming took 7 bases from V and 11 from J, leaving 17 bases between them. The CDR3 consists of 11 residues. CDR1 and CDR2 from the germline V gene are SQVTM and ANQGSEA.

Material: blood. The TCR sequence derives from a man aged 18-30 years in good health. The chain carries TRBV29-1 and TRBJ2-5; D unresolved. In DNA form, the CDR3 reads TGCAGCGGTGGCAAGGTCCCAGAGCAGTACTTC. Its translation: CSGGKVPEQYF.